The clone carrying this T cell receptor (beta chain) was seen a handful of times. Its antigen is not identified. The CDR3 has 16 amino acids. Germline V gene sequence: CDR1 MNHNS, CDR2 SASEGT. V was pared by 2 bases and J by 4 bases, with 6 bases of the junction left unmatched. The CD8 memory sample joined CD45RO+ cells and CCR7-negative CD45RA+ cells. This specimen belongs to a study of shared clonotypes between healthy human individuals. Each replicate PCR on the sorted subsets used 200 ng DNA (roughly 30,000 T cell genomes). Some clones are missing from TCRdb's copy, which holds only in-frame ones; the method was immunoSEQ multiplex PCR. The profile covers approximately 100,000 clones, with about 70% appearing a single time and 24% taken by the ten largest. General study findings and limits: In general, naive subsets displayed greater estimated richness than memory subsets did.

The chain couples TRBV6-1 to TRBJ1-1; 11 bases line up with TRBD1. Sample: memory CD8+ T cells sorted from blood. Subset noted: CD45RO+ cells pooled with CCR7-negative TemRA cells. The source of this sequence is a woman aged 30 to 39 in good health. The CDR3 sequence is CASSERTGGGGTEAFF. DNA of the CDR3: TGTGCCAGCAGTGAACGGACAGGGGGCGGTGGCACTGAAGCTTTCTTT.